This T cell receptor beta chain comes out of a study of cytomegalovirus exposure and HLA in healthy donors. The study, taken as a whole, reports: Investigators reported 164 TCR beta chains as tied to cytomegalovirus. Later analysis demonstrated an association between a missense DCLRE1C variant and TCR beta V- and J-gene trimming. Specificity of a few CMV-associated chains for CMV antigens was verified in vitro.

In the PCR, 60 Vbeta and 13 Jbeta primers were used. In the original processing: Roughly 83 million unique TCR beta chains, 10 million to 13 million of them shared, were counted by a later analysis. Using immunoSEQ multiplex PCR, the repertoire was profiled, and TCRdb retains in-frame clones only, with some absent. That table supplies the V and J calls and clone size; D and trimming were determined from the DNA. The sample yields approximately 97,000 clones, around 80% seen once. On this clone itself: Its specificity is not known.

Germline V gene lookup returns CDR1 SGHAT and CDR2 FQNNGV. This CDR3 is 13 amino acids long. V gave up 5 bases and J gave up 4 bases, with 12 bases separating them. The chain employs TRBV11-2 and TRBJ2-7; perhaps TRBD1 as D (6 bases). Material: PBMCs. The receptor was derived from a male donor in good health and CMV-seropositive. The CDR3 region has the DNA TGTGCCAGCAGCCAGGGGACCCTTTACGAGCAGTACTTC. It encodes CASSQGTLYEQYF.